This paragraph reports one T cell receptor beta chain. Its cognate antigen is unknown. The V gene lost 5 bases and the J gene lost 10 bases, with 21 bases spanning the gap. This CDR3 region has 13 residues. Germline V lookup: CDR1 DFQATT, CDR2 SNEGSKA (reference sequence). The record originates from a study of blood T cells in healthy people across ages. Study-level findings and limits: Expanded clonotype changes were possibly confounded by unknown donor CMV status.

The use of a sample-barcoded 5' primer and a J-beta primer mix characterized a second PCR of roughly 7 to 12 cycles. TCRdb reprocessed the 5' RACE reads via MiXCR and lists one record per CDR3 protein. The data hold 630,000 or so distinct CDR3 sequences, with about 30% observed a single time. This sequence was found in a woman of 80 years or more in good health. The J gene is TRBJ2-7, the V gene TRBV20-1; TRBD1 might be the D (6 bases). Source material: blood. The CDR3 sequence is CSAGGGSREIQYF. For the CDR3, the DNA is TGCAGTGCTGGGGGCGGTAGCCGAGAGATCCAGTACTTC.